This T cell receptor (beta chain) stems from a study of response to subunit inactivated influenza vaccine. Study observations and caveats: It was suggested by the authors that few new T cells are recruited by each seasonal influenza vaccination.

Germline V lookup: CDR1 SNHLY, CDR2 FYNNEI. Between the trimmed V and J ends, which lost 0 bases and 3 bases, there was a span of 12 bases. The CDR3 runs to 16 residues. TCRdb re-called the RT-PCR reads through MiXCR, storing one row per CDR3 protein. Among approximately 490,000 distinct CDR3 sequences listed, around 7.9% were seen once. This clonotype has ten or more counts. Its antigen is not known. The V call is TRBV2, the J call TRBJ2-4; unclear D gene. The receptor was isolated from a man aged 50 to 69 who received an inactivated influenza vaccine. The sequences come from PBMCs from blood, collected less than 30 months after vaccination. CDR3 region: CASSEASGSLKNIQYF. The CDR3 DNA sequence: TGTGCCAGCAGTGAAGCATCCGGTTCCCTCAAAAACATTCAGTACTTC. Full variable domain (outside the CDR3, taken from reference TRBV2 and TRBJ2-4): EPEVTQTPSHQVTQMGQEVILRCVPISNHLYFYWYRQILGQKVEFLVSFYNNEISEKSEIFDDQFSVERPDGSNFTLKIRSTKLEDSAMYFCASSEASGSLKNIQYFGAGTRLSVL.